These 19 T cell receptor beta chains originate from one sample sequenced in a study of blood T cell repertoires in COVID-19 (dated by TCRdb to 2019 to 2021). The library was made by the immunoSEQ multiplex PCR assay. The table was pulled from immuneACCESS by TCRdb, which kept in-frame rearrangements only. Such tables lose some clones; where checked, under half of the loss comes from unresolved V genes, and the rest has no known cause. Recorded for this sample are some 130,000 clones; approximately 90% of them occurred a single time. Around 10% of the sample belongs to the ten largest clones. The sequencing sample was made of peripheral blood. These receptors all come from a man aged 45-65 years with acute or convalescent COVID-19.

The chain couples TRBV5-1 to TRBJ2-7; possibly TRBD1 for D (8 bases). Trimming removed 5 bases from V and 3 bases from J, with 12 bases in between. This CDR3 is built from 13 residues. Germline CDR1 and CDR2: SGHRS and YFSETQ. Here the CDR3 DNA reads TGCGCCAGCAGTACAGGGGGGGTCTACGAGCAGTACTTC. The encoded protein is CASSTGGVYEQYF.

The V gene is TRBV6-6, the J gene TRBJ2-7; 11 bases line up with TRBD1. The CDR3 covers 14 residues. The germline V gene encodes CDR1 MNHNY and CDR2 SVGAGI (reference sequence). The V gene end was trimmed by 8 bases and the J gene end by 4 bases; junction bases not matched to a gene: 7. CDR3 coding DNA: TGTGCCAGCGGTCGCGGACAGGGGGCTTACGAGCAGTACTTC. It yields the protein CASGRGQGAYEQYF.

This chain uses TRBV5-6 with TRBJ1-1; TRBD1 matches 9 bases. The CDR3 contains 14 residues. CDR1 and CDR2 (germline): SGHDT, YYEEEE. Trimming at V came to 4 bases and at J to 7 bases, leaving 8 bases not matched to a gene. The CDR3 region has the DNA TGTGCCAGCAGCCCGGGGACAGGGCTTGTTGAAGCTTTCTTT. It yields the protein CASSPGTGLVEAFF.

The rearrangement joins TRBV27 to TRBJ1-5, with no clear D. Germline lookup yields CDR1 MNHEY and CDR2 SMNVEV (reference sequence). This CDR3 region has 15 residues. V was trimmed by 6 bases and J by 1 base, leaving 13 bases between them. As DNA, the CDR3 is TGTGCCAGCAGATTAACCGGTTTGAGCAATCAGCCCCAGCATTTT. Translated: CASRLTGLSNQPQHF.

This clone was counted once. The chain carries TRBV6-4 and TRBJ1-2, with D unresolved. Germline CDR1 and CDR2: MRHNA and SNTAGT. The CDR3 has 12 amino acids. V gave up 10 bases and J gave up 8 bases, with 17 bases separating them. The CDR3 here is CATPWEARGYTF. The CDR3 nucleotides read TGTGCCACCCCCTGGGAGGCACGGGGCTACACCTTC.

The J gene is TRBJ2-5, the V gene TRBV18; D may be TRBD2 (7 bases). Germline V gene data show CDR1 as KGHSH and CDR2 as LQKENI. The germline V and J ends were trimmed by 6 bases and 5 bases, with 16 bases remaining between them. This CDR3 has 14 amino acids. The CDR3 DNA sequence: TGTGCCAGCTCCAGCGGGGCCCAGGGGGAGACCCAGTACTTC. Translating it yields CASSSGAQGETQYF.

This sequence joins TRBV28 and TRBJ2-5, with 7 bases that match TRBD1. The CDR3 totals 16 residues. Trimming cost V 5 bases and J 5 bases; bases outside gene matches: 14. Germline CDR1 MDHEN, CDR2 SYDVKM. The CDR3 bases are TGTGCCAGCAGTGCCCCCCGACAGGGATCATTCGAGACCCAGTACTTC. Translation gives CASSAPRQGSFETQYF.

The gene calls are TRBV5-1 and TRBJ2-5; 7 bases match TRBD1. Germline V gene sequence: CDR1 SGHRS, CDR2 YFSETQ. V was pared by 3 bases and J by 3 bases, with 2 bases of the junction left unmatched. The CDR3 is 13 amino acids. The CDR3 region has the DNA TGCGCCAGCAGCTACGACAGGGAAGAGACCCAGTACTTC. Amino acids: CASSYDREETQYF.

The chain uses TRBV10-2 and TRBJ1-6; D not resolved. The CDR3 is 15 amino acids. The germline V and J ends were trimmed by 3 bases and 7 bases, with 13 bases remaining between them. In germline, CDR1 is WSHSY, CDR2 SAAADI. The CDR3 region has the DNA TGCGCCAGCAGTGAAGTAAACCTAGGCAATTCACCCCTCCACTTT. Its translation: CASSEVNLGNSPLHF.

V is TRBV11-2 and J is TRBJ2-1; no clear D gene. This CDR3 has 17 residues. CDR1 and CDR2 (germline): SGHAT, FQNNGV. V was cut by 1 base and J by 0 bases, with 13 bases left in between. CDR3 coding DNA: TGTGCCAGCAGCTTAGTTGTTTCGGTAAACTCCTACAATGAGCAGTTCTTC. This sequence encodes CASSLVVSVNSYNEQFF.

The gene calls are TRBV3-1 (or the pseudogene TRBV3-2) and TRBJ1-6; D is possibly TRBD1 (5 bases). The CDR3 extends over 17 amino acids. Trimming pared 1 base from V and 7 bases from J, leaving 17 bases between. Germline CDR1 is LGHDT and CDR2 is YNNKEL (reference sequence). Written as DNA, the CDR3 is TGTGCCAGCAGCCAAGTTGCGTATAGGGAGGGGAATTCACCCCTCCACTTT. This codes for CASSQVAYREGNSPLHF.

The V and J genes are TRBV6-2 or TRBV6-3 and TRBJ1-4; D gene unclear. The V gene lost 0 bases and the J gene lost 3 bases, with 11 bases spanning the gap. The CDR3 runs to 16 residues. The germline V gene has CDR1 MNHEY and CDR2 SVGEGT. The CDR3 region is CASSYSRSKPNEKLFF. The CDR3 DNA reads TGTGCCAGCAGTTACTCGAGGTCGAAACCTAATGAAAAACTGTTTTTT.

J is TRBJ1-1 and V is TRBV27; TRBD1 agrees at 8 bases. Per the germline V gene, CDR1 is MNHEY and CDR2 is SMNVEV (reference sequence). This CDR3 has 15 residues. The trim removed 5 bases at V and 1 base at J, leaving 6 bases unmatched. The CDR3 here is CASSARQGWNTEAFF. Written as DNA, the CDR3 is TGTGCCAGCAGTGCCCGACAGGGGTGGAACACTGAAGCTTTCTTT.

In nucleotides, the CDR3 is TGTGCCAGCAGTCCTGATCGACAGGCCGTATACGTTGAGCAGTTCTTC. This encodes CASSPDRQAVYVEQFF. This chain uses TRBV27 with TRBJ2-1, with D perhaps matching TRBD1 (6 bases). The length of the CDR3 is 16 residues. Germline CDR1 MNHEY, CDR2 SMNVEV (reference sequence). V lost 5 bases, J lost 9 bases, and 23 bases lay in between.

The gene calls are TRBV6-5 and TRBJ2-5; 11 nucleotides agree with TRBD1. Germline lookup yields CDR1 MNHEY and CDR2 SVGAGI. The CDR3 is 14 residues long. Losses at the gene ends were 7 bases for V and 5 bases for J; bases not matched to a gene: 6. CDR3 protein: CASTRTGGQETQYF. CDR3 DNA: TGTGCCAGCACCCGGACAGGGGGCCAGGAGACCCAGTACTTC.

The V gene is TRBV18, the J gene TRBJ1-4, with TRBD1 matching 10 bases. The J segment lost 8 bases and the V segment lost 4 bases, leaving 4 bases of the junction unmatched. CDR1 is KGHSH, CDR2 LQKENI, per germline. The length of the CDR3 is 14 residues. Here the CDR3 DNA reads TGTGCCAGCTCACACGGGACAGGGGAAGAAAAACTGTTTTTT. The encoded protein is CASSHGTGEEKLFF.

CDR3 residues: CASGGQANQPQHF. The CDR3 nucleotides read TGTGCCAGTGGGGGACAGGCCAATCAGCCCCAGCATTTT. The chain has TRBV19 and TRBJ1-5; 8 bases map to TRBD1. Germline CDR1 is LNHDA and CDR2 is SQIVND (reference sequence). V shed 8 bases and J 3 bases; nucleotides not matched to a gene: 3. This CDR3 is built from 13 residues.

The V and J genes are TRBV20-1 and TRBJ1-1; TRBD1 might be the D (6 bases). V lost 3 bases and J lost 0, with 11 bases in between. The germline gives CDR1 DFQATT, CDR2 SNEGSKA (reference sequence). This CDR3 is 14 amino acids long. The CDR3 here is CSASGTNMNTEAFF. In nucleotides, the CDR3 is TGCAGTGCTAGTGGGACAAACATGAACACTGAAGCTTTCTTT.

J is TRBJ2-4 and V is TRBV11-2, with D possibly matching TRBD1 (5 bases). This CDR3 has 12 residues. Trimming stripped 5 bases from V and 6 bases from J, with 8 bases between. The germline V gene encodes CDR1 SGHAT and CDR2 FQNNGV. The CDR3 nucleotides are TGTGCCAGCAGCCCCCAGGGAAACATTCAGTACTTC. Protein sequence: CASSPQGNIQYF.